The clone carrying this TCR beta chain has more than one count but fewer than ten. Stated time point: newly diagnosed GD, antithyroid drugs for less than 3 months. PBMC-extracted RNA yielded the TCR library. This sample was taken from a study of regulatory T cells in long-lasting Graves disease. V lost 1 base and J lost 0; bases outside the gene matches: 12. The CDR3 is 20 residues long. Germline V CDR1 and CDR2: SEHNR, FQNEAQ (reference sequence). Arm-PCR of CDR3 regions with iRepertoire HTBI primers generated TCR beta libraries. TCRdb used MiXCR to reprocess the multiplex PCR reads, holding one entry per CDR3 protein. The data show more than 350,000 distinct CDR3 sequences, 14% to 15% seen once. This same sample was also taken into another study, of T cells in Graves' hyperthyroidism and ophthalmopathy. From that second work: Subjects aged 18 to 65 presented with newly diagnosed hyperthyroidism of less than 2 months' duration.

This material consisted of peripheral blood mononuclear cells (PBMCs), taken at new diagnosis, from a patient treated with antithyroid drugs. The clonotype was recovered from a woman in her thirties with Graves disease. This sequence joins TRBV7-9 and TRBJ2-1, with TRBD2 matching 10 bases. CDR3 loop: CASSLEPAGGPGSSYNEQFF. For the CDR3, the DNA is TGTGCCAGCAGCTTAGAGCCAGCGGGAGGGCCTGGGAGCTCCTACAATGAGCAGTTCTTC.